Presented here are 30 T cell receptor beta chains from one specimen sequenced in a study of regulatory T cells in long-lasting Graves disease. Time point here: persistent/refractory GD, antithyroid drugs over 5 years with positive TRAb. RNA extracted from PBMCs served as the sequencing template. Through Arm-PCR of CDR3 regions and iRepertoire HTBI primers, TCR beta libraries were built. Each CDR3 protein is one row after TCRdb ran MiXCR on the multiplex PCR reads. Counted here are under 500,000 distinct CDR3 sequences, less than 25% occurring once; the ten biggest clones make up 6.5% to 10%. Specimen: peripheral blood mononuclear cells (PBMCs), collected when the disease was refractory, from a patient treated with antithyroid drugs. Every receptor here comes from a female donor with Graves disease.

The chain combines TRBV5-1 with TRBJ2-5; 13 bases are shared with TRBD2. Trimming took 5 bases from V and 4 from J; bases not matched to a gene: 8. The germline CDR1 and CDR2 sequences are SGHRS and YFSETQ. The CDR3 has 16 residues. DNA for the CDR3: TGCGCCAGCAGTTACGGACTAGCGGGAGAGGGAGAGACCCAGTACTTC. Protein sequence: CASSYGLAGEGETQYF.

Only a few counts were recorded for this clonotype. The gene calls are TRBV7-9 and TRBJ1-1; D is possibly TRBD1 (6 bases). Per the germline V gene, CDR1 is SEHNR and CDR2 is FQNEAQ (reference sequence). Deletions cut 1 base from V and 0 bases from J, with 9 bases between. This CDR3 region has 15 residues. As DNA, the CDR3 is TGTGCCAGCAGCTTAGGGGGGGGCGTGAACACTGAAGCTTTCTTT. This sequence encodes CASSLGGGVNTEAFF.

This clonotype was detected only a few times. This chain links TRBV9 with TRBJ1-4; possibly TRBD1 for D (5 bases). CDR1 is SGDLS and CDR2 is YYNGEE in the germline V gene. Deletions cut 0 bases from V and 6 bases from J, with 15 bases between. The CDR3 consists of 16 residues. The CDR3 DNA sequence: TGTGCCAGCAGCGTAGACCCAGGGTGGGGTGATGAAAAACTGTTTTTT. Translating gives CASSVDPGWGDEKLFF.

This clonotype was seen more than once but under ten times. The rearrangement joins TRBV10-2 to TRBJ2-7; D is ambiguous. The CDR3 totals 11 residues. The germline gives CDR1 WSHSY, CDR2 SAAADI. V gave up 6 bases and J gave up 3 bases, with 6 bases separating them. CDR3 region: CASRENYEQYF. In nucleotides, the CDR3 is TGCGCCAGCAGAGAAAACTACGAGCAGTACTTC.

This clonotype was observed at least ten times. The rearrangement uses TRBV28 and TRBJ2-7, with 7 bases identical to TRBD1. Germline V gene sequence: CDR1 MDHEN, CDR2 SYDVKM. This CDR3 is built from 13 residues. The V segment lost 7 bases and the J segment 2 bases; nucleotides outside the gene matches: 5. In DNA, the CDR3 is TGTGCCAGCACCAGGGGGACAGCCTACGAGCAGTACTTC. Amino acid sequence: CASTRGTAYEQYF.

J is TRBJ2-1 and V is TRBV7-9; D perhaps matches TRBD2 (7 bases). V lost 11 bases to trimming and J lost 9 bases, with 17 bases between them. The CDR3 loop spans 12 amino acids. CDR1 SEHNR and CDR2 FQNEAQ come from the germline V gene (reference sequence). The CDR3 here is CAVGGGAGEQFF. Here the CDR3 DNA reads TGTGCCGTAGGTGGGGGGGCAGGTGAGCAGTTCTTC.

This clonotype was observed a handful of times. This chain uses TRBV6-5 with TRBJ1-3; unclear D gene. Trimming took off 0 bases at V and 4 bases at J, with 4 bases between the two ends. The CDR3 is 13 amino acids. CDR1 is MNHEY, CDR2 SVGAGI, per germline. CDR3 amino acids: CASSYSGGNTIYF. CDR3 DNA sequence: TGTGCCAGCAGTTACTCCGGCGGAAACACCATATATTTT.

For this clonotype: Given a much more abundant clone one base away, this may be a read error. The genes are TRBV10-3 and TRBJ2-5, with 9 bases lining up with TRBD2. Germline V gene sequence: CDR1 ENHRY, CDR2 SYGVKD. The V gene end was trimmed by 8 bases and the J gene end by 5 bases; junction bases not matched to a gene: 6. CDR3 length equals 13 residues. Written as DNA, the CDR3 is TGTGCCATCGGCTCAGGGACTAGCGAGACCCAGTACTTC. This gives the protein CAIGSGTSETQYF.

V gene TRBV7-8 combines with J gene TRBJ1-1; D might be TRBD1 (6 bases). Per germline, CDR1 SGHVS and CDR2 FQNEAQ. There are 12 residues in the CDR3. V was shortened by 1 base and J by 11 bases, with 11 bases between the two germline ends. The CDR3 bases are TGTGCCAGCAGCTTAGGGGGGCTGTTTGCTTTCTTT. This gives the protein CASSLGGLFAFF.

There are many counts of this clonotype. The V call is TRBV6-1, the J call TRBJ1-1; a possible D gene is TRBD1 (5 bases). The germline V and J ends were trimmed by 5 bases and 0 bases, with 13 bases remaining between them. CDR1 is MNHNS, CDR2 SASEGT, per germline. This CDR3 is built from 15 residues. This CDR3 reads CASSHGDRLNTEAFF. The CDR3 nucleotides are TGTGCCAGCAGTCATGGAGACAGACTGAACACTGAAGCTTTCTTT.

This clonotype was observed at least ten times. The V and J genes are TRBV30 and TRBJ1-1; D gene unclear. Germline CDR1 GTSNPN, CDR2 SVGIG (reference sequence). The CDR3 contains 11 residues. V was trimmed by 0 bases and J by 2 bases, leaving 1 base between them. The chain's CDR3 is CAWSVNTEAFF. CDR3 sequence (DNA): TGTGCCTGGAGTGTAAACACTGAAGCTTTCTTT.

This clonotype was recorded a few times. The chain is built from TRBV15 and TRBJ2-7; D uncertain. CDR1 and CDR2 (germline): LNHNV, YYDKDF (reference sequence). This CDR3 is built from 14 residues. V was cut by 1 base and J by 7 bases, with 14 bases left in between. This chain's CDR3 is CATSRGHWTGEQYF. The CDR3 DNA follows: TGTGCCACCAGCAGAGGACACTGGACGGGTGAGCAGTACTTC.

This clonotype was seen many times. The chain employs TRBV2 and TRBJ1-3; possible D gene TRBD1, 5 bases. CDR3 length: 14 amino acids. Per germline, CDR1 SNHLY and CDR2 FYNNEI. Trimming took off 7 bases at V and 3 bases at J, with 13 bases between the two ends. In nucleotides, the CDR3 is TGTGCCAGCACCTCGGGGGGGTTTGGAAACACCATATATTTT. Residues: CASTSGGFGNTIYF. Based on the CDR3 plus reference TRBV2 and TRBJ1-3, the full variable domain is EPEVTQTPSHQVTQMGQEVILRCVPISNHLYFYWYRQILGQKVEFLVSFYNNEISEKSEIFDDQFSVERPDGSNFTLKIRSTKLEDSAMYFCASTSGGFGNTIYFGEGSWLTVV.

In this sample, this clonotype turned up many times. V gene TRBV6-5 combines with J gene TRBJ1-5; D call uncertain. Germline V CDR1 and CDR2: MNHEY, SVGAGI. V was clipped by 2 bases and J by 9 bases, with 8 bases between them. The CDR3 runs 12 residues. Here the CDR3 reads CASSYPEWPQHF. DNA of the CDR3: TGTGCCAGCAGTTACCCAGAGTGGCCCCAGCATTTT.

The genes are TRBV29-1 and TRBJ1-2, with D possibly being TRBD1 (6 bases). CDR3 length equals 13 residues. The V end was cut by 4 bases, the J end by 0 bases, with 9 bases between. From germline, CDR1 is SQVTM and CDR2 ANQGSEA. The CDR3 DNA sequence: TGCAGCGTTGGAGACAGGACTAACTATGGCTACACCTTC. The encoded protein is CSVGDRTNYGYTF.

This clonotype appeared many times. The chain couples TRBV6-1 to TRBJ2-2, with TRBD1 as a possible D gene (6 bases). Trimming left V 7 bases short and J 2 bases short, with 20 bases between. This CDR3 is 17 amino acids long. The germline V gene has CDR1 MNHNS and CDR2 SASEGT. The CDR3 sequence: CASKDRPHHLNTGELFF. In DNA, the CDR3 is TGTGCCAGCAAGGACAGACCCCACCATCTTAACACCGGGGAGCTGTTTTTT.

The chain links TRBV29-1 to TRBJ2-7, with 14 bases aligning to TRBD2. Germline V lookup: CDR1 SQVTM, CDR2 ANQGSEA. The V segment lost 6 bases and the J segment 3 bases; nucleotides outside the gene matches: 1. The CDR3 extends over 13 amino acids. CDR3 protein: CSVGLAGGYEQYF. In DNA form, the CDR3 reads TGCAGCGTCGGACTAGCGGGAGGCTACGAGCAGTACTTC.

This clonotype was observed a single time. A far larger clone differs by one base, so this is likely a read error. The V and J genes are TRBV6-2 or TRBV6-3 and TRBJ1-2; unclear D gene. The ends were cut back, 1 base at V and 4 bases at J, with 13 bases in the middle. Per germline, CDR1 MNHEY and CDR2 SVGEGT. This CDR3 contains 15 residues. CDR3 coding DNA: TGTGCCAGCAGTTACTTGATCGGAGGGATCTATGGCTACACCTTC. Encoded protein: CASSYLIGGIYGYTF.

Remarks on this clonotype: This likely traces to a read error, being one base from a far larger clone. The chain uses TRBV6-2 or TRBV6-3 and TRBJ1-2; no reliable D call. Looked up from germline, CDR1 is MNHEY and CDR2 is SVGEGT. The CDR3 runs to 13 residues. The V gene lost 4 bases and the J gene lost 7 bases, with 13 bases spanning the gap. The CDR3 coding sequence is TGTGCCAGCAGTTCCACAGAGCTGGCTGGCTACACCTTC. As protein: CASSSTELAGYTF.

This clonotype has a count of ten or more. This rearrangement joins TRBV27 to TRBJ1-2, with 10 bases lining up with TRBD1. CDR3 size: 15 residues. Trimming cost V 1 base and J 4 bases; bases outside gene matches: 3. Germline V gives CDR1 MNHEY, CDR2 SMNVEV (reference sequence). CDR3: CASSLLGTGAYGYTF. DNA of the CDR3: TGTGCCAGCAGTTTATTGGGGACAGGGGCCTATGGCTACACCTTC.

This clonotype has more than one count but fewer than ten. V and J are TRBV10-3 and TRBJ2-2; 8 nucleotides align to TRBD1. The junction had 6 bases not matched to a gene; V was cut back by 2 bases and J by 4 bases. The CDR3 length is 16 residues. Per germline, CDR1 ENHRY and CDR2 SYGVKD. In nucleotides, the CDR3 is TGTGCCATCAGTGAGCCGACAGGGGCCGGCACCGGGGAGCTGTTTTTT. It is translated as CAISEPTGAGTGELFF.

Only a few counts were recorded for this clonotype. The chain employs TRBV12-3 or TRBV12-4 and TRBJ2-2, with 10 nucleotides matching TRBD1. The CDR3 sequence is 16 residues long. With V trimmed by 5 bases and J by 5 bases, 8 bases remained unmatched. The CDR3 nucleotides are TGTGCCAGCAGTCCCCGGACAGGGGGGGATACCGGGGAGCTGTTTTTT. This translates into CASSPRTGGDTGELFF.

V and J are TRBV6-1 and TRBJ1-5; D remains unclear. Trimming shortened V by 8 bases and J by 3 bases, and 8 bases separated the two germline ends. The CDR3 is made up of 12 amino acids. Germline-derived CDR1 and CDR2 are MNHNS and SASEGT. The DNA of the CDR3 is TGTGCCAGCGGAGTCATCAATCAGCCCCAGCATTTT. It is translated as CASGVINQPQHF.

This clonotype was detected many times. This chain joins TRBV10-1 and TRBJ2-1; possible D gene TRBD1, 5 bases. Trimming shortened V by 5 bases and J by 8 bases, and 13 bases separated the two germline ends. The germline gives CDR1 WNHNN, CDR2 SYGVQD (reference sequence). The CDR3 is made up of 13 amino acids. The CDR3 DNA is TGCGCCAGCAGTAATCGGCAGGGTTATGAGCAGTTCTTC. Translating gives CASSNRQGYEQFF.

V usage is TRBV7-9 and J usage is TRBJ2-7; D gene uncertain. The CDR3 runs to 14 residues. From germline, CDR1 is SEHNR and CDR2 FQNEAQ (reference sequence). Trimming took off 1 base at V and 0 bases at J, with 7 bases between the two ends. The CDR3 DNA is TGTGCCAGCAGCTTAGGTTCCAGCTCCTACGAGCAGTACTTC. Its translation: CASSLGSSSYEQYF.

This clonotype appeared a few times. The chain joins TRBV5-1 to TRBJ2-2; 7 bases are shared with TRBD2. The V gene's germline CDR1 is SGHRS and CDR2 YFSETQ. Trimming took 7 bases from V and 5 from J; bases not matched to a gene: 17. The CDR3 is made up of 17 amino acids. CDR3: CASSLSRTGGSTGELFF. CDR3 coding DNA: TGCGCCAGCTCACTATCTCGGACGGGGGGTTCTACCGGGGAGCTGTTTTTT.

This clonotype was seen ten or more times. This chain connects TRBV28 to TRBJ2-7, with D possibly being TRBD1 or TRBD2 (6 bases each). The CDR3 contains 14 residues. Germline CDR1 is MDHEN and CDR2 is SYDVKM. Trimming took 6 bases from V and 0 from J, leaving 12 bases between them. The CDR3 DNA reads TGTGCCAGCAGCCACAAGGGGGGCTCCTACGAGCAGTACTTC. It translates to CASSHKGGSYEQYF. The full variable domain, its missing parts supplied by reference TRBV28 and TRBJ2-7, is DVKVTQSSRYLVKRTGEKVFLECVQDMDHENMFWYRQDPGLGLRLIYFSYDVKMKEKGDIPEGYSVSREKKERFSLILESASTNQTSMYLCASSHKGGSYEQYFGPGTRLTVT.

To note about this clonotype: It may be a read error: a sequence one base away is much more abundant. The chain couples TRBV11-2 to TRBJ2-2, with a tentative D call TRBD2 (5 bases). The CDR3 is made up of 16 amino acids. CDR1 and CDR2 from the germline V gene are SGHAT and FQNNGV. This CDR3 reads CASSPRVGLVAGELLF. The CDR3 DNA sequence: TGTGCCAGCAGCCCCCGGGTAGGGTTGGTTGCCGGGGAGCTGCTTTTT.

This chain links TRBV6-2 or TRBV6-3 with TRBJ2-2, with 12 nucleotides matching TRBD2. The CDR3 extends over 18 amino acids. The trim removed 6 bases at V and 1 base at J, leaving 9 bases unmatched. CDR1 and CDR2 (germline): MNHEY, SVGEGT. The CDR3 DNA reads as TGTGCCAGCAGCCCGGGCGGGACTAGCGGGTGGAACACCGGGGAGCTGTTTTTT. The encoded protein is CASSPGGTSGWNTGELFF.

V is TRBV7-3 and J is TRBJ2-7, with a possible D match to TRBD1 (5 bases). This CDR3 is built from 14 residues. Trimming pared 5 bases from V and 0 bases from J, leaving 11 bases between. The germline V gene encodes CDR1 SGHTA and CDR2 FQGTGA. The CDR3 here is CASSTDSSSYEQYF. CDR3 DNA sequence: TGTGCCAGCAGCACTGACAGTAGCTCCTACGAGCAGTACTTC. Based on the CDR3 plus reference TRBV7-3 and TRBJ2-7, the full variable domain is GAGVSQTPSNKVTEKGKYVELRCDPISGHTALYWYRQSLGQGPEFLIYFQGTGAADDSGLPNDRFFAVRPEGSVSTLKIQRTERGDSAVYLCASSTDSSSYEQYFGPGTRLTVT.